This T cell receptor (beta chain) was captured by sequencing in a study of T cells in Graves' hyperthyroidism and ophthalmopathy. At the level of the study: At the time of initial diagnosis and before any treatment, peripheral blood was collected.

TCR beta CDR3 regions were amplified from RNA. Using the HTBI primer set, a first-round RT-PCR was run on the TCR CDR3. TCRdb redid the calling of the multiplex PCR reads with MiXCR, one entry per CDR3 protein. In the table there are hundreds of thousands of distinct CDR3 sequences, around 38% of which are singletons. This clonotype was recorded at least ten times. The CDR3 has 13 amino acids. CDR1 SGHRS and CDR2 YFSETQ come from the germline V gene. V dropped 5 bases and J dropped 5 bases, with 14 bases sitting between them. Each patient was aged 18 to 65 and had newly diagnosed hyperthyroidism of under 2 months' duration. The study excluded patients with uncontrolled infection, other autoimmune disease, pregnancy or lactation.

The sequence was obtained from a young man with Graves' hyperthyroidism. V and J are TRBV5-1 and TRBJ2-7; D possibly corresponds to TRBD1 (6 bases). What was sequenced was blood. The DNA for the CDR3 is TGCGCCAGCAGTCTTACAGGGACCCACGAGCAGTACTTC. Its protein product is CASSLTGTHEQYF.